This is a list of T cell receptor beta chains from one sample in a study of chemoradiotherapy in HPV16-positive cancers. TCRdb's table, derived via immunoSEQ multiplex PCR, lists solely in-frame clones and lacks some. The data contain 45,000 to 60,000 clones, more than 90% of them singletons. The source material was blood, sampled from a patient who underwent chemoradiotherapy. All receptors derive from a human donor with HPV-associated anogenital cancer. Each CDR3 is given with its conserved first and last residue. The D gene is left open where the match is weak. Only part of the rows carry a size: once, few, many, or a class if the clone is expanded.

D gene	clone size	V gene	J gene	CDR3 length	CDR3 DNA	CDR3 protein
-	-	TRBV5-4	TRBJ1-5	14	TGTGCCAGCAGCTTTGCAGGCTTGAATCAGCCCCAGCATTTT	CASSFAGLNQPQHF
TRBD1	-	TRBV11-3	TRBJ2-1	15	TGTGCCAGCAGCTTCGTGACAGGGGCCTACAATGAGCAGTTCTTC	CASSFVTGAYNEQFF
-	few	TRBV6-1	TRBJ1-6	11	TGTGCCAGCAGTAGAAACGGACCCCTCCACTTT	CASSRNGPLHF
TRBD1	-	TRBV11-2	TRBJ1-5	14	TGTGCCAGCAGCTTGGACAGGGGGAATCAGCCCCAGCATTTT	CASSLDRGNQPQHF
-	-	TRBV5-1	TRBJ2-6	17	TGCGCCAGCAGCTTCGGATCTGGGGCTTCTGGGGCCAACGTCCTGACTTTC	CASSFGSGASGANVLTF
-	-	TRBV5-1	TRBJ1-4	15	TGCGCCAGCTCGTTAACCCAGGCGCTAGGCGAAAAACTGTTTTTT	CASSLTQALGEKLFF
-	-	TRBV6-5	TRBJ1-1	13	TGTGCCAGCAGTTCGGGACAGAACACTGAAGCTTTCTTT	CASSSGQNTEAFF
-	-	TRBV6-5	TRBJ2-7	15	TGTGCCAGCAGTTACTCGGCAGGGCGTTCCTACGAGCAGTACTTC	CASSYSAGRSYEQYF
TRBD1	-	TRBV6-1	TRBJ2-3	15	TGTGCCAGCAGTCAGGGGGCCTTCTCCACAGATACGCAGTATTTT	CASSQGAFSTDTQYF
-	-	TRBV6-5	TRBJ1-1	15	TGTGCCAGCAGTTACCGAGAGGGGCTGAACACTGAAGCTTTCTTT	CASSYREGLNTEAFF
-	-	TRBV5-8	TRBJ1-2	14	TGTGCCAGCAGTTCGGACAGAGCTAACTATGGCTACACCTTC	CASSSDRANYGYTF
TRBD1	-	TRBV2	TRBJ2-2	14	TGTGCCAGCGGGGGGGACAGGGTAACCGGGGAGCTGTTTTTT	CASGGDRVTGELFF
-	-	TRBV28	TRBJ1-5	14	TGTGCCAGCAGTCTCCGACAGAATAGTCAGCCCCAGCATTTT	CASSLRQNSQPQHF
-	-	TRBV29-1	TRBJ1-1	14	TGCAGCGTTAAGGCCCGAGCCGAGAACACTGAAGCTTTCTTT	CSVKARAENTEAFF
-	-	TRBV18	TRBJ1-1	14	TGTGCCAGCTCACCCTCGGGGGGGAAGGCTGAAGCTTTCTTT	CASSPSGGKAEAFF
TRBD2	once	TRBV19	TRBJ2-5	17	TGTGCCAGTAGTATCCGGACTAGCGGGAGAGGGGAAGAGACCCAGTACTTC	CASSIRTSGRGEETQYF
TRBD1	-	TRBV6-1	TRBJ1-5	15	TGTGCCAGCAGTCTACAGGGGGCGGGCAATCAGCCCCAGCATTTT	CASSLQGAGNQPQHF
-	-	TRBV9	TRBJ2-7	14	TGTGCCAGCAGCCGTCAGGAAAGCTCCTACGAGCAGTACTTC	CASSRQESSYEQYF
-	-	TRBV7-2	TRBJ1-2	13	TGTGCCAGCAGCGTACAGGGTAGCTATGGCTACACCTTC	CASSVQGSYGYTF
-	-	TRBV5-1	TRBJ1-1	16	TGCGCCAGCAGCTTGGAGCCAGGGCAGAAGAACACTGAAGCTTTCTTT	CASSLEPGQKNTEAFF
-	-	TRBV9	TRBJ2-3	14	TGTGCCAGCAGCCCAAGACAGACCACAGATACGCAGTATTTT	CASSPRQTTDTQYF
-	-	TRBV19	TRBJ1-5	14	TGTGCCAGTAGTGGTTCCGGCGGGGTTCAGCCCCAGCATTTT	CASSGSGGVQPQHF
TRBD1	once	TRBV27	TRBJ1-5	15	TGTGCCAGCAGGGACAGGAAAACGACGAATCAGCCCCAGCATTTT	CASRDRKTTNQPQHF
-	-	TRBV18	TRBJ2-7	11	TGTGCCAGCTCACGGGGTTACGAGCAGTACTTC	CASSRGYEQYF
-	-	TRBV6-5	TRBJ2-4	15	TGTGCCAGCAGACCTACCGGCTTCCTTGGAAACATTCAGTACTTC	CASRPTGFLGNIQYF
-	once	TRBV7-2	TRBJ1-6	14	TGTGCCAGCAGCTTAGTCGACGCCGGTTCACCCCTCCACTTT	CASSLVDAGSPLHF
-	-	TRBV12-2	TRBJ2-2	14	TGTGCAAGTCGCTTAGACAGGACCACCGGGGAGCTGTTTTTT	CASRLDRTTGELFF
-	-	TRBV6-5	TRBJ1-1	14	TGTGCCAGCAGTTACGGGGGCCTGAACACTGAAGCTTTCTTT	CASSYGGLNTEAFF
-	-	TRBV4-3	TRBJ2-1	17	TGCGCCAGCAGCTACTATTTCGACTACACCTCCTACAATGAGCAGTTCTTC	CASSYYFDYTSYNEQFF
TRBD2	-	TRBV5-4	TRBJ2-1	15	TGTGCCAGCAGCCGGGGACTAGCGGGAGACAATGAGCAGTTCTTC	CASSRGLAGDNEQFF
-	-	TRBV7-2	TRBJ1-3	12	TGTGCCAGCAGCTTCCCTGGAAACACCATATATTTT	CASSFPGNTIYF